A selection of T cell receptor beta chains follows, all from one sample in a study of T cell changes during pregnancy in multiple sclerosis. Method: immunoSEQ multiplex PCR; TCRdb's copy keeps in-frame clones and lacks some. The table shows about 57,000 clones, with around 93% occurring only once. Sequencing used peripheral blood, obtained after pregnancy. The receptor set was obtained from a female donor in good health, enrolled as a control in a pregnancy study. The CDR3 runs from the conserved cysteine through the conserved F or W. D genes are given only for firm matches. Size is stated for part of the rows, as once, few or many counts, or as a class when the clone is expanded.

16	TRBV9	NA	NA	TRBJ2-5	CASSGGLRGTQETQYF	TGTGCCAGCAGCGGCGGTCTCCGGGGGACCCAAGAGACCCAGTACTTC
13	TRBV30	TRBD1	NA	TRBJ1-2	CAWFAGGAGGYTF	TGTGCCTGGTTCGCAGGGGGCGCGGGGGGCTACACCTTC
15	TRBV5-1	NA	NA	TRBJ1-1	CASSSDLTTGDEAFF	TGCGCCAGCAGCTCGGACCTAACGACAGGTGATGAAGCTTTCTTT
16	TRBV5-1	TRBD1	NA	TRBJ2-6	CASSWDRGSGANVLTF	TGCGCCAGCAGCTGGGACAGGGGGTCTGGGGCCAACGTCCTGACTTTC
13	TRBV6-5	NA	NA	TRBJ1-4	CASSRTEGEKLFF	TGTGCCAGCAGCCGGACAGAGGGTGAAAAACTGTTTTTT
14	TRBV2	NA	NA	TRBJ1-2	CASSEPTGLDGYTF	TGTGCCAGCAGTGAACCCACAGGGTTGGATGGCTACACCTTC
17	TRBV5-1	NA	NA	TRBJ2-5	CASSSPLVMAGGETQYF	TGCGCCAGCAGCTCCCCCCTTGTGATGGCAGGAGGAGAGACCCAGTACTTC
13	TRBV7-2	NA	NA	TRBJ2-7	CASSLNWGDEQYF	TGTGCCAGCAGCCTAAATTGGGGCGACGAGCAGTACTTC
13	TRBV11-3	NA	NA	TRBJ1-1	CASSLKGDTEAFF	TGTGCCAGCAGCTTAAAGGGAGACACTGAAGCTTTCTTT
14	TRBV19	NA	NA	TRBJ1-2	CASTDVGGARGYTF	TGTGCCAGCACCGATGTTGGGGGGGCGCGGGGCTACACCTTC
14	TRBV10-3	NA	NA	TRBJ2-7	CAISSPGLQYEQYF	TGTGCCATCAGTTCACCGGGACTCCAATACGAGCAGTACTTC
17	TRBV4-1	TRBD1	NA	TRBJ1-1	CASSQDPRQGMDTEAFF	TGCGCCAGCAGCCAAGATCCCCGACAGGGGATGGACACTGAAGCTTTCTTT
13	TRBV27	NA	NA	TRBJ2-7	CASSLRSGYEQYF	TGTGCCAGCAGTTTAAGGAGTGGCTACGAGCAGTACTTC
14	TRBV5-4	TRBD1	NA	TRBJ2-4	CASSSPGQGNIQYF	TGTGCCAGCAGCTCTCCGGGACAGGGAAACATTCAGTACTTC
14	TRBV7-9	NA	NA	TRBJ1-2	CASSQRQTNYGYTF	TGTGCCAGCAGCCAACGACAGACTAACTATGGCTACACCTTC
13	TRBV6-6	NA	NA	TRBJ1-2	CASSYGGLYGYTF	TGTGCCAGCAGTTACGGGGGACTCTATGGCTACACCTTC
14	TRBV9	NA	NA	TRBJ1-2	CASSAVDSFYGYTF	TGTGCCAGCAGCGCCGTGGACAGTTTCTATGGCTACACCTTC
16	TRBV7-2	TRBD2	NA	TRBJ2-1	CASSLKTSGRGNEQFF	TGTGCCAGCAGCTTAAAAACTAGCGGGAGGGGGAATGAGCAGTTCTTC
16	TRBV6-5	TRBD2	NA	TRBJ2-3	CASSYKGAGGTDTQYF	TGTGCCAGCAGTTACAAAGGGGCGGGAGGCACAGATACGCAGTATTTT
12	TRBV18	NA	NA	TRBJ1-2	CASSPDTLGYTF	TGTGCCAGCTCACCGGACACCCTTGGCTACACCTTC
14	TRBV6-1	TRBD1	NA	TRBJ1-4	CASSRGSSNEKLFF	TGTGCCAGCAGCAGGGGGTCGTCTAATGAAAAACTGTTTTTT
16	TRBV18	NA	NA	TRBJ2-3	CASSPPGGLTTDTQYF	TGTGCCAGCTCACCACCGGGCGGGCTAACTACAGATACGCAGTATTTT
15	TRBV6-4	NA	NA	TRBJ1-2	CASSEQEGLNYGYTF	TGTGCCAGCAGTGAACAGGAGGGCCTTAACTATGGCTACACCTTC
14	TRBV6-1	TRBD2	NA	TRBJ2-1	CASSVGTRYNEQFF	TGTGCCAGCAGTGTCGGGACTAGATACAATGAGCAGTTCTTC
14	TRBV15	NA	few	TRBJ1-5	CATSRYGYNQPQHF	TGTGCCACCAGCAGGTACGGGTACAATCAGCCCCAGCATTTT
18	TRBV18	TRBD1	NA	TRBJ2-1	CASSPSTGGLTSYNEQFF	TGTGCCAGCTCACCATCGACAGGGGGCTTAACCTCCTACAATGAGCAGTTCTTC
16	TRBV7-9	NA	NA	TRBJ1-5	CASSLGPAEGHQPQHF	TGTGCCAGCAGCTTAGGTCCAGCGGAGGGACATCAGCCCCAGCATTTT
13	TRBV10-3	TRBD1	NA	TRBJ1-2	CAISDRGLDGYTF	TGTGCCATCAGTGACAGGGGGCTGGATGGCTACACCTTC
14	TRBV11-1	TRBD1	NA	TRBJ1-6	CASSLDRGDSPLHF	TGTGCCAGCAGCCTTGACAGGGGAGATTCACCCCTCCACTTT
15	TRBV28	TRBD2	NA	TRBJ2-7	CASSPMGGSSYEQYF	TGTGCCAGCAGTCCCATGGGGGGGTCCTCCTACGAGCAGTACTTC
15	TRBV6-4	TRBD2	NA	TRBJ2-3	CASSELAGGGDTQYF	TGTGCCAGCAGTGAACTAGCGGGGGGCGGAGATACGCAGTATTTT
14	TRBV10-3	NA	NA	TRBJ1-1	CAISGREGVAEAFF	TGTGCCATCAGTGGCCGAGAGGGCGTCGCTGAAGCTTTCTTT
15	TRBV28	TRBD1	NA	TRBJ1-5	CASSSSDRANQPQHF	TGTGCCAGCAGTTCCTCGGACAGGGCCAATCAGCCCCAGCATTTT
15	TRBV7-7	NA	NA	TRBJ1-4	CASSLRRGANEKLFF	TGTGCCAGCAGCTTACGGCGAGGAGCTAATGAAAAACTGTTTTTT
19	TRBV5-6	TRBD1	NA	TRBJ2-3	CASSWDRGMRPESTDTQYF	TGTGCCAGCAGCTGGGACAGGGGAATGAGACCAGAGAGCACAGATACGCAGTATTTT
15	TRBV2	TRBD1	NA	TRBJ1-1	CASRPGQGVTTEAFF	TGTGCCAGCAGGCCGGGACAGGGAGTGACCACTGAAGCTTTCTTT
14	TRBV13	NA	NA	TRBJ1-5	CASSFGAGNQPQHF	TGTGCCAGCAGCTTTGGGGCTGGCAATCAGCCCCAGCATTTT
13	TRBV7-3	NA	once	TRBJ1-2	CASSPQGSKGYTF	TGTGCCAGCAGCCCACAGGGAAGTAAGGGCTACACCTTC
15	TRBV6-5	TRBD1	few	TRBJ2-2	CASRYRGSNTGELFF	TGTGCCAGCAGGTACAGGGGTTCGAACACCGGGGAGCTGTTTTTT
13	TRBV12-5	NA	NA	TRBJ1-1	CASARQGNTEAFF	TGTGCTAGTGCCCGTCAGGGTAACACTGAAGCTTTCTTT